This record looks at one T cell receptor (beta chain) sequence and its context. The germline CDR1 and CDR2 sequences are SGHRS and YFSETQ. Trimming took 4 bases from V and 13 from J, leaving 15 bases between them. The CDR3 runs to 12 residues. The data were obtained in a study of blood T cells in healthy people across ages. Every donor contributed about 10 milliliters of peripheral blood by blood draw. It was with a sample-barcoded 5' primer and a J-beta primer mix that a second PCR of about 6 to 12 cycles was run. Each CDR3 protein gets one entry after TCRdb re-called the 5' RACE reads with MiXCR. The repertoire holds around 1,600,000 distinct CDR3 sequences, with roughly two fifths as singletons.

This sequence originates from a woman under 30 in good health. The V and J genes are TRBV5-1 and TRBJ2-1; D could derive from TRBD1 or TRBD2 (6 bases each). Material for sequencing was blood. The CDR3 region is CASSPGASAQFF. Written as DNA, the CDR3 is TGCGCCAGCAGCCCAGGGGCTAGCGCTCAGTTCTTC.